The entry below gives a single T cell receptor (beta chain) sequence along with its context. What it binds is unknown. PCR was performed using 60 Vbeta and 13 Jbeta primers. TCRdb keeps only in-frame clones here, not all; method: immunoSEQ multiplex PCR. There are 100,000 to 150,000 clones in the sample, with under 2.5% held by the top ten. The data derive from a study of cytomegalovirus exposure and HLA in healthy donors. CDR1 and CDR2 from the germline V gene are GTSNPN and SVGIG (reference sequence). V lost 6 bases and J 0 bases, leaving 6 bases between the germline ends. This CDR3 has 12 amino acids. Study-level results: Generally TCR sequences proved uncommon, though certain public TCRs appeared in numerous donors.

The specimen sequenced was PBMCs. The gene calls are TRBV30 and TRBJ1-3; D is ambiguous. The clonotype comes from a man between 35 and 55 years old in good health and CMV-seronegative. CDR3 residues: CACHFSGNTIYF. As DNA, the CDR3 is TGTGCCTGCCACTTCTCTGGAAACACCATATATTTT. The full variable domain, its missing parts supplied by reference TRBV30 and TRBJ1-3, is SQTIHQWPATLVQPVGSPLSLECTVEGTSNPNLYWYRQAAGRGLQLLFYSVGIGQISSEVPQNLSASRPQDRQFILSSKKLLLSDSGFYLCACHFSGNTIYFGEGSWLTVV.